This entry is about one TCR beta chain. What it binds is unknown. Germline V gene lookup returns CDR1 LNHDA and CDR2 SQIVND (reference sequence). The CDR3 totals 14 residues. The data stem from a study of T cells expressing NK-cell markers. As for the study in general: In sorted CD3+CD56+NKG2C+, CD3+CD56+NKG2C- and CD3+CD56-NKG2C+ T cells, TCR beta repertoires were obtained. Out of eight donors sequenced, seven tested HCMV-seropositive and the remaining one seronegative. Study-wide results and caveats: Leadership of the CD3+CD56-NKG2C+ fraction also belonged to these clonotypes in four donors. Uncertainty persisted over the HCMV specificity of expanded NKG2C+ T cell clones.

TCRdb re-called the 5' RACE reads, yielding one record per CDR3 amino acid sequence without DNA. This repertoire includes roughly 110,000 distinct CDR3 sequences. Sequencing was done on a sample of blood T cells: a sorted CD56 or NKG2C T cell subset, CD4+ or CD8+ T cells, or bulk PBMC T cells (not recorded which). The receptor's source is a woman aged 18-70 years in good health. The genes are TRBV19 and TRBJ2-1. CDR3 in amino acids: CASSIRLRTDEQFF. Full variable domain (rest looked up from reference TRBV19 and TRBJ2-1): DGGITQSPKYLFRKEGQNVTLSCEQNLNHDAMYWYRQDPGQGLRLIYYSQIVNDFQKGDIAEGYSVSREKKESFPLTVTSAQKNPTAFYLCASSIRLRTDEQFFGPGTRLTVL.